This is a list of T cell receptor beta chains from one sample in a study of T cell repertoires in cytomegalovirus infection. TCRdb called the reads again in MiXCR, with one record for every CDR3 protein. The table records roughly 80,000 distinct CDR3 sequences, around 40% of them present only once. Their cognate antigens are unknown. The sequences come from CD8+ T cells from cultured PBMCs, collected from culture after CMV antigen stimulation. The receptors here all came from a human donor in good health (CMV status not recorded). Some clones in this sample may be carry-over from other donors' samples. CDR3s include the opening cysteine and the closing phenylalanine or tryptophan. D genes are given only for firm matches. Part of the rows lack a size; the others show once, few, many or a class for expanded clones.

abundance	v_gene	j_gene	d_gene	CDR3nt	CDR3aa
NA	TRBV20-1	TRBJ1-5	NA	TGCAGTGCTAGATGGGGTGGGGCACTGACGACCCAGCATTTT	CSARWGGALTTQHF
NA	TRBV28	TRBJ2-5	NA	TGTGCCAGCAGTTTTCAGGGACAAGAGACCCAGTACTTC	CASSFQGQETQYF
NA	TRBV27	TRBJ2-7	TRBD1	TGTGCCAGCAGTTCGACAGGGCTAGGACTCTACGAGCAGTACTTC	CASSSTGLGLYEQYF
few	TRBV7-6	TRBJ2-7	NA	TGTGCCAGCACCCTCCGGGCCGGCGCCTACGAGCAGTACTTC	CASTLRAGAYEQYF
few	TRBV12-3/TRBV12-4	TRBJ2-1	NA	TGTGCCAGCAGTTTGGAGTTGTCCCCCTACAATGAGCAGTTCTTC	CASSLELSPYNEQFF
NA	TRBV20-1	TRBJ1-6	TRBD1	TGCAGTGCTAGAGATGGTGGCAGGGGGGACTCACCCCTCCACTTT	CSARDGGRGDSPLHF
NA	TRBV7-9	TRBJ1-1	TRBD1	TGTGCCAGCAGCTTAGTTGGGACAGGGGCGTTGAACACTGAAGCTTTCTTT	CASSLVGTGALNTEAFF
few	TRBV7-9	TRBJ2-5	NA	TGTGCCAGCAGCTTAGCGTCTCATCCCCAAGAGACCCAGTACTTC	CASSLASHPQETQYF
NA	TRBV6-6	TRBJ2-1	TRBD1	TGTGCCAGCAGAAAGACAGGGGGAAGTTTGAACAATGAGCAGTTCTTC	CASRKTGGSLNNEQFF
NA	TRBV5-1	TRBJ2-3	NA	TGCGCCAGCAGCTTGTGGGGTATGGCCACAGATACGCAGTATTTT	CASSLWGMATDTQYF
once	TRBV7-4	TRBJ2-7	TRBD1	TGTGCCAGCAGCTCCCGGGACAGGGGCGAGTACGAGCAGTACTTC	CASSSRDRGEYEQYF
few	TRBV7-8	TRBJ2-3	NA	TGTGCCAGCAGTTCCCGGACAGATACGCAGTATTTT	CASSSRTDTQYF
NA	TRBV5-4	TRBJ2-7	NA	TGTGCCAGCAGCTTGGGTAACGAGCAGTACTTC	CASSLGNEQYF
NA	TRBV6-5	TRBJ1-1	NA	TGTGCCAGCAGTTACTCCCCGGTGAACACTGAAGCTTTCTTT	CASSYSPVNTEAFF
NA	TRBV7-6	TRBJ1-6	NA	TGTGCCAGCAGCTTAGAGTCGGTAGGGGGGCGCGGTTCACCCCTCCACTTT	CASSLESVGGRGSPLHF
few	TRBV28	TRBJ1-4	TRBD1	TGTGCCAGCAGCGGGACAGGGTATAATGAAAAACTGTTTTTT	CASSGTGYNEKLFF
NA	TRBV12-3/TRBV12-4	TRBJ2-1	NA	TGTGCCAGCAGTTTTCGTAGGACGACTCTGTCCTACAATGAGCAGTTCTTC	CASSFRRTTLSYNEQFF
few	TRBV15	TRBJ2-1	TRBD2	TGTGCCACCAGCAGAGACGGGAGGAATGAGCAGTTCTTC	CATSRDGRNEQFF
few	TRBV12-3/TRBV12-4	TRBJ1-1	NA	TGTGCCAGCAGGTTCGGGGGCACTGAAGCTTTCTTT	CASRFGGTEAFF
NA	TRBV4-3	TRBJ2-4	TRBD1	TGCGCCAGCAGCCTCGACAGGGGCCCTGGAAACATTCAGTACTTC	CASSLDRGPGNIQYF
few	TRBV7-6	TRBJ2-7	NA	TGTGCCAGCAGCTCAGGCATGGGCTACGAGCAGTACTTC	CASSSGMGYEQYF
NA	TRBV7-3	TRBJ1-2	NA	TGTGCCAGCAGCTCTTATCCCTATGGCTACACCTTC	CASSSYPYGYTF
NA	TRBV6-8	TRBJ2-1	NA	TGTGCCAGCAGTGAATTATCCCTACCCCAAGGTGGCTCCTACAATGAGCAGTTCTTC	CASSELSLPQGGSYNEQFF
NA	TRBV5-1	TRBJ2-3	TRBD1	TGCGCCAGCAGCTACGGACTCCAGGGGGTGACAGATACGCAGTATTTT	CASSYGLQGVTDTQYF
NA	TRBV7-6	TRBJ2-7	TRBD1	TGTGCCAGCAGCCCGGGCGGGGACAGGGGGTTCTACGAGCAGTACTTC	CASSPGGDRGFYEQYF
NA	TRBV7-6	TRBJ1-1	TRBD1	TGTGCCAGCAGCGGAGAAGGACAGGGGTACACTGAAGCTTTCTTT	CASSGEGQGYTEAFF
many	TRBV4-3	TRBJ2-7	NA	TGCGCCAGCAGCCAAGATCGGGCGGAGAGCTCCTACGAGCAGTACTTC	CASSQDRAESSYEQYF
NA	TRBV7-6	TRBJ2-1	TRBD2	TGTGCCAGCAGCTTAGATCGGGGTAGCGGGGGACCCAAATATAACAATGAGCAGTTCTTC	CASSLDRGSGGPKYNNEQFF
NA	TRBV19	TRBJ2-1	NA	TGTGCCAGTAGTATCGCTGCTAGCCCGAATGAGCAGTTCTTC	CASSIAASPNEQFF
NA	TRBV5-6	TRBJ2-7	NA	TGTGCCAGCAGCTTATCCGGGGACTCCTACGAGCAGTACTTC	CASSLSGDSYEQYF
NA	TRBV6-6	TRBJ2-5	TRBD2	TGTGCCAGCAGTGATGGAGCGGGGGTCGGGGAGACCCAGTACTTC	CASSDGAGVGETQYF
NA	TRBV11-3	TRBJ2-1	TRBD1	TGTGCCAGCAGCTCCGGGACAGATTATTACAATGAGCAGTTCTTC	CASSSGTDYYNEQFF
NA	TRBV19	TRBJ2-3	TRBD1	TGTGCCAGTAGCGACGACAGGGTTAGCACAGATACGCAGTATTTT	CASSDDRVSTDTQYF